This T cell receptor beta chain was sequenced during a study of tumor-infiltrating lymphocytes in primary liver carcinoma (dated by TCRdb to 2016 to 2017). Regarding the complete study: Between November 2015 and March 2016, roughly 5 patients in China with histopathologically diagnosed primary liver carcinoma had their tumors surgically resected. The tumors of the five patients were staged as T1-T3 N0M0, with maximum diameters ranging from roughly 4 to 11 cm. For each liver tumor, the study sampled five regions along with adjacent normal tissue and blood, and applied TCRbeta repertoire sequencing, expression microarrays and whole-exome sequencing. A total of 35 or so specimens from 5 patients went through TCRbeta repertoire sequencing, namely 25 tumor regions, 5 adjacent noncancerous liver tissues and 5 peripheral blood samples. Samples yielded roughly 3.65 to 7.13 million productive TCRbeta reads; read depth did not differ significantly between tissue types. Repertoires from technical replicates were highly reproducible, with mean shared-clone rates approximately 0.92 and correlation coefficients above 0.95. The five patients, three men and two women aged 30 to 69 years, had hepatocellular carcinoma (four) or combined HCC and intrahepatic cholangiocarcinoma (one). What the research found in general, with its limitations: With just a handful of patients in the study, the authors point out that the findings should be validated in a larger study. Since the samples were bulk and unsorted, there was no way to compare CD4+ and CD8+ T cell repertoires. Only the TCR beta chain was sequenced, which likely underestimates true repertoire diversity because unpaired alpha chains were not captured. Compared with blood, tumors had a significantly larger share of the repertoire taken up by the top 250 clones (p = 0.039). Pairs of tumor regions showed greater repertoire overlap (mean roughly 35%) than tumor-adjacent pairs (roughly 17%) or tumor-blood pairs (roughly 15%), which is consistent with antigen-driven expansion.

Of note for this clonotype: It lacks a known antigen. Base qualities were left out, and no much larger clone turns up one base away.

TCRbeta-specific cDNA was reverse-transcribed from around 500 ng total RNA using a constant-region primer and ProtoScript II reverse transcriptase. TCRbeta libraries were built with three nested multiplex PCR rounds, a slightly modified ARM-PCR procedure. The first two PCR rounds used multiplex TRBV1-TRBV30 forward primers with a Cbeta reverse primer, each for about 10 cycles. A final 25-cycle PCR with Deep VentR polymerase added sample barcodes and Illumina adapters. Before sequencing, amplicons of 200-500 bp were gel-purified using a QIAquick gel extraction kit. An Illumina HiSeq 2500 was used to sequence the TCRbeta amplicons, generating 250-bp paired-end reads. On the study's bioinformatics: Trimmomatic v0.33 was used to quality-trim the reads, and FLASH v1.2.11 was used to merge paired reads so that full CDR3 sequences could be recovered. MiGEC v1.2.1b assigned V, D and J germline segments to the rearranged TCRbeta sequences. Clonotype statistics, along with Shannon-Wiener diversity indices, were calculated using VDJtools v1.0.0. Except for diversity analysis, only each sample's 250 most abundant clonotypes were used in subsequent analyses to reduce sampling bias. Through fastp at Q25 and MiXCR, TCRdb rebuilt clones from the public reads, retaining in-frame beta chains. Each entry is one CDR3 protein sequence, shown with its most common DNA and genes. The V and J calls follow TCRdb's processing rather than the paper's. This sample is represented by approximately 330,000 distinct CDR3 sequences; roughly two thirds of them were singletons. Jointly, the top ten make up about 6.3% of the sample.

Blood RNA was extracted from unsorted whole blood with TRIzol reagent; germline DNA came from the DNeasy Blood & Tissue kit. Patients had chronic HBV infection and were treatment-naive at sampling. Before surgery, about 4 milliliters of peripheral blood were collected into K2EDTA tubes. V is cut by 7 bases and J by 7 bases, and the space between the germline ends is 21 bases. For CDR1 and CDR2, the germline V gene lists WSHSY and SAAADI. Inclusive of the bounding cysteine and phenylalanine, the CDR3 is 15 residues long. Only the CDR3 DNA stays, 45 bases, in frame from base 1. The sample was peripheral blood. The chain is assembled from TRBV10-2 and TRBJ2-3, with no reliable assignment of the D segment. The sequence came from a middle-aged man with primary liver carcinoma and hepatitis B virus infection. CDR3 sequence: CASNEQSVAPNTQYF. The bases read TGCGCCAGCAATGAACAGAGCGTGGCCCCCAATACGCAGTATTTT.